This entry lists 9 T cell receptor beta chains sequenced from one sample in a study of cytomegalovirus exposure and HLA in healthy donors. Sequenced by immunoSEQ multiplex PCR; TCRdb stores in-frame clones only, minus some. The table lists around 130,000 clones, approximately 87% of them singletons. Sequenced material: PBMCs. The source of these receptors is a woman aged 30 to 39 in good health and CMV-seronegative.

V usage is TRBV2 and J usage is TRBJ2-3; 14 bases match TRBD2. This CDR3 comprises 15 residues. Germline V gene lookup returns CDR1 SNHLY and CDR2 FYNNEI. The trim removed 6 bases at V and 6 bases at J, leaving 5 bases unmatched. CDR3 protein: CASRPTSGGVDTQYF. The CDR3 nucleotides are TGTGCCAGCAGGCCGACTAGCGGGGGGGTGGATACGCAGTATTTT.

This clone has only one observation. The J gene is TRBJ2-1, the V gene TRBV7-2; D may be TRBD2 (6 bases). Germline V gene data show CDR1 as SGHTA and CDR2 as FQGNSA. With 5 bases removed from V and 4 bases from J, the gap between germline ends came to 18 bases. The CDR3 extends over 16 amino acids. The CDR3 loop is CASSVRSGVVYNEQFF. In DNA, the CDR3 is TGTGCCAGCAGCGTTCGTTCGGGGGTAGTTTACAATGAGCAGTTCTTC.

The chain joins TRBV11-2 to TRBJ2-5, with 9 positions matching TRBD2. Per the germline V gene, CDR1 is SGHAT and CDR2 is FQNNGV. This CDR3 contains 18 residues. V was clipped by 1 base and J by 6 bases; unmatched bases: 15. CDR3 sequence (DNA): TGTGCCAGCAGCTTAGTGTCGAGCGGGGGGCCATCGCAAAAGACCCAGTACTTC. Residues: CASSLVSSGGPSQKTQYF.

This clone was picked up a small number of times. The CDR3, as DNA: TGTGCCAGCTCACCGTACAGGGGGGAAAGGCGACTACAGTATGGCTACACCTTC. Encoded protein: CASSPYRGERRLQYGYTF. The genes are TRBV18 and TRBJ1-2; TRBD1 aligns across 8 bases. From germline, CDR1 is KGHSH and CDR2 LQKENI. The CDR3 consists of 18 residues. V trimming: 3 bases; J trimming: 5 bases; junction bases outside the gene matches: 17.

About this clone itself: This same CDR3 is encoded by further DNA sequences in the sample. The rearrangement uses TRBV6-5 and TRBJ1-2; 7 nucleotides line up with TRBD1. CDR1 MNHEY and CDR2 SVGAGI come from the germline V gene. V was pared by 4 bases and J by 8 bases, with 7 bases of the junction left unmatched. The CDR3 runs to 13 residues. As DNA, the CDR3 is TGTGCCAGCAGTTCGGACAGGACCTACGGCTACACCTTC. It encodes CASSSDRTYGYTF.

A few counts support this clone. This chain uses TRBV5-6 with TRBJ1-6, with TRBD1 as a possible D gene (6 bases). This CDR3 is 14 amino acids long. Trimming pared 1 base from V and 7 bases from J, leaving 9 bases between. Germline lookup yields CDR1 SGHDT and CDR2 YYEEEE. The CDR3 loop is CASSLTGSNSPLHF. The CDR3 nucleotides read TGTGCCAGCAGCTTGACAGGGTCCAATTCACCCCTCCACTTT.

The chain joins TRBV13 to TRBJ2-1; 8 bases agree with TRBD2. Trimming at V came to 3 bases and at J to 9 bases, leaving 13 bases not matched to a gene. CDR3 length: 16 amino acids. Germline CDR1 reads PRHDT; CDR2 reads FYEKMQ (reference sequence). Here the CDR3 DNA reads TGTGCCAGCAGCTTTAACGGGGGGGCACGTTCCCCTGAGCAGTTCTTC. It is translated as CASSFNGGARSPEQFF.

The chain is built from TRBV7-9 and TRBJ1-1; 11 bases align to TRBD1. V shed 3 bases and J 3 bases; nucleotides not matched to a gene: 3. CDR1 is SEHNR and CDR2 is FQNEAQ in the germline V gene (reference sequence). CDR3 length equals 15 residues. CDR3 sequence (DNA): TGTGCCAGCAGCTTGGGGACAGGGGGTTACACTGAAGCTTTCTTT. Protein sequence: CASSLGTGGYTEAFF.

The J gene is TRBJ1-2, the V gene TRBV11-2; 7 nucleotides match TRBD1. The ends lost 4 bases at V and 2 bases at J; junction bases unmatched: 4. Germline V lookup: CDR1 SGHAT, CDR2 FQNNGV. The CDR3 runs 14 residues. The CDR3 protein is CASSSIRGNYGYTF. CDR3 DNA: TGTGCCAGCAGCTCGATCAGGGGGAACTATGGCTACACCTTC. Full variable domain (rest looked up from reference TRBV11-2 and TRBJ1-2): EAGVAQSPRYKIIEKRQSVAFWCNPISGHATLYWYQQILGQGPKLLIQFQNNGVVDDSQLPKDRFSAERLKGVDSTLKIQPAKLEDSAVYLCASSSIRGNYGYTFGSGTRLTVV.